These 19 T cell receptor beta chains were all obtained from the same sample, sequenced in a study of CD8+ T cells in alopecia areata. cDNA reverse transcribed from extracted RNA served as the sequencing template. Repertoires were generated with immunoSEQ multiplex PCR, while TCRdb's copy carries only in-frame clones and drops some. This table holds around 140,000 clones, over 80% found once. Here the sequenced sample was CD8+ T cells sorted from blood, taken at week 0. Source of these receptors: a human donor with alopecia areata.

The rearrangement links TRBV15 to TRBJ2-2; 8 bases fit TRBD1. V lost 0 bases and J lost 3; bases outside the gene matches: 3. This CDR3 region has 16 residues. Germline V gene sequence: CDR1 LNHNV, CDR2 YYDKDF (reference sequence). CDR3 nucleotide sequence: TGTGCCACCAGCAGAGATAAGACAGGGGACACCGGGGAGCTGTTTTTT. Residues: CATSRDKTGDTGELFF.

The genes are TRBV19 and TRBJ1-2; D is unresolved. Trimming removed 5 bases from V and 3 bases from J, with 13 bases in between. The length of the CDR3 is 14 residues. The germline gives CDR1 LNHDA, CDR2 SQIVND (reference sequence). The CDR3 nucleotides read TGTGCCAGTAGTCCCTTTGGAACCGACTATGGCTACACCTTC. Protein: CASSPFGTDYGYTF.

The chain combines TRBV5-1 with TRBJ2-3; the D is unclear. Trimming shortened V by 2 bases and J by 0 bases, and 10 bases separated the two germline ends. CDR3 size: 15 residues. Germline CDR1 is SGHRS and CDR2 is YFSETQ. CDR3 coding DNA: TGCGCCAGCAGCTTCGCCGGGTCTAGCACAGATACGCAGTATTTT. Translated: CASSFAGSSTDTQYF. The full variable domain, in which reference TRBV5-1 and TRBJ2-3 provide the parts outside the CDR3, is KAGVTQTPRYLIKTRGQQVTLSCSPISGHRSVSWYQQTPGQGLQFLFEYFSETQRNKGNFPGRFSGRQFSNSRSEMNVSTLELGDSALYLCASSFAGSSTDTQYFGPGTRLTVL.

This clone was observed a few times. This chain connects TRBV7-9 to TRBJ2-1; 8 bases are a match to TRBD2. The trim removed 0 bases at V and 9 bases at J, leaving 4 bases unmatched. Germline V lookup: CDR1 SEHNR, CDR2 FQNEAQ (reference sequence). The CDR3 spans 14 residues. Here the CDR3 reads CASSLAETSVEQFF. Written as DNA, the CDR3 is TGTGCCAGCAGCTTAGCTGAGACTAGCGTTGAGCAGTTCTTC.

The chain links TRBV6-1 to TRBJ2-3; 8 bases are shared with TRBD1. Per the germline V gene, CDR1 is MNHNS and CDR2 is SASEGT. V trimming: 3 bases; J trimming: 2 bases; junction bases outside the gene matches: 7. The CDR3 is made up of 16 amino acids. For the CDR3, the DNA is TGTGCCAGCAGTGAGGGTTCAGGGGGCCTCACAGATACGCAGTATTTT. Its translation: CASSEGSGGLTDTQYF.

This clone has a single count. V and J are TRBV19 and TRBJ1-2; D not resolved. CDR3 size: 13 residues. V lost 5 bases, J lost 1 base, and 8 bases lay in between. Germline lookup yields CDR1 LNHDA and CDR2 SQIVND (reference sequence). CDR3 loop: CASSWQLNYGYTF. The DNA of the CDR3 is TGTGCCAGTAGTTGGCAGCTTAACTATGGCTACACCTTC.

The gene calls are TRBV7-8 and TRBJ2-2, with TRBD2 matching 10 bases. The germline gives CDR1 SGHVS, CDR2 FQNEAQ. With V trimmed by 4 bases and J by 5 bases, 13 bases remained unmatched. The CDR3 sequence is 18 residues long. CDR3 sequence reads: CASSSPEAGGPRTGELFF. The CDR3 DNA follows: TGTGCCAGCAGCTCGCCGGAAGCGGGAGGGCCGCGAACCGGGGAGCTGTTTTTT.

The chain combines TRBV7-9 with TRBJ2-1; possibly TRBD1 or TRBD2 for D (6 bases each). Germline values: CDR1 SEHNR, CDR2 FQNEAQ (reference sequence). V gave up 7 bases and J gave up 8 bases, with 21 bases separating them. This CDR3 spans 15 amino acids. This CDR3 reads CASTLRGAFVDEQFF. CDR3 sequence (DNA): TGTGCCAGCACCCTGAGGGGGGCTTTTGTTGATGAGCAGTTCTTC.

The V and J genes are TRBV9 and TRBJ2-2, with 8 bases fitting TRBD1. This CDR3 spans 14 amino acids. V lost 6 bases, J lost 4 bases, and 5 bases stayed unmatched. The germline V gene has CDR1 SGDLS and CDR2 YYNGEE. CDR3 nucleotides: TGTGCCAGCACCCAAACAGGGGGCACCGGGGAGCTGTTTTTT. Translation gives CASTQTGGTGELFF.

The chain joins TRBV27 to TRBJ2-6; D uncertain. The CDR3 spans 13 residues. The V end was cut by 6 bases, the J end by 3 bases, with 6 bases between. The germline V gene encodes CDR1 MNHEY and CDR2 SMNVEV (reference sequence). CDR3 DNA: TGTGCCAGCAGCCCCCTTGGGGCCAACGTCCTGACTTTC. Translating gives CASSPLGANVLTF.

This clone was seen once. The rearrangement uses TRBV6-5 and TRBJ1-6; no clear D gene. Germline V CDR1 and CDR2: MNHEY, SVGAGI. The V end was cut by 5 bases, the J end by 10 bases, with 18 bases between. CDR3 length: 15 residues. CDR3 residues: CASSTSLHMSSPLHF. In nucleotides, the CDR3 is TGTGCCAGCAGTACCTCACTCCATATGAGCTCACCCCTCCACTTT.

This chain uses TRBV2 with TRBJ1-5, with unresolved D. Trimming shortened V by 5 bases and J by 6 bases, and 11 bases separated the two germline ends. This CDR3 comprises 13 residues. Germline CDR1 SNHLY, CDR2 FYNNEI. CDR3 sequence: CASSTGFVQPQHF. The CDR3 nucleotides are TGTGCCAGCAGTACCGGGTTTGTTCAGCCCCAGCATTTT.

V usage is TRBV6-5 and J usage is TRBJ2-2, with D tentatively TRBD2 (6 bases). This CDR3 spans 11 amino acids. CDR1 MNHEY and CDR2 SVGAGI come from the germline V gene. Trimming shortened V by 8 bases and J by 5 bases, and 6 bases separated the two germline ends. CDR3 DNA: TGTGCCAGCCGGGGGACCGGGGAGCTGTTTTTT. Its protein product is CASRGTGELFF.

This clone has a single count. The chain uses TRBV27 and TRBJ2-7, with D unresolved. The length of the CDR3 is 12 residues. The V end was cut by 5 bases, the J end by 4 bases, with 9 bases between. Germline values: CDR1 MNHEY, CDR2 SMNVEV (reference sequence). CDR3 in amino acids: CASSPSRYEQYF. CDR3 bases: TGTGCCAGCAGTCCCTCTAGGTACGAGCAGTACTTC.

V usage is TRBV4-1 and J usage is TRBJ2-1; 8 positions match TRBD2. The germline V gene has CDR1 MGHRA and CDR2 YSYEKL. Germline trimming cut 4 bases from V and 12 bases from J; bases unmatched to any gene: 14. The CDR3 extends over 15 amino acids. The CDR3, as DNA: TGCGCCAGCAGCCTGGGACTAGGGGACATGAAAGGGCAGTTCTTC. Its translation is CASSLGLGDMKGQFF.

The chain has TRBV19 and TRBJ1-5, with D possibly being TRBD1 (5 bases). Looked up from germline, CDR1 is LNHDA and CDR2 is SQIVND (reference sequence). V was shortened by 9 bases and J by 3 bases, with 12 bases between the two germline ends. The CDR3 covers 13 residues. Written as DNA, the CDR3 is TGTGCCAGCTCAGGGTGGAACAATCAGCCCCAGCATTTT. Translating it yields CASSGWNNQPQHF.

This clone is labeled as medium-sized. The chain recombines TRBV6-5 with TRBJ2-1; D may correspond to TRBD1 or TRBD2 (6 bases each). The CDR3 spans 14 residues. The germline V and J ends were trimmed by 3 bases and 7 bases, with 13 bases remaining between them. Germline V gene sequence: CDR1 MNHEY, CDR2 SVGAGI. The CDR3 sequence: CASSYLEGGNEQFF. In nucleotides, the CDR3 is TGTGCCAGCAGTTATTTAGAAGGGGGGAATGAGCAGTTCTTC.

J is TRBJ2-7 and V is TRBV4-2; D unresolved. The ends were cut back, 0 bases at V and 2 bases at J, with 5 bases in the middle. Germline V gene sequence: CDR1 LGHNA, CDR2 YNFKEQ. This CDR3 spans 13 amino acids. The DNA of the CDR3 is TGTGCCAGCAGCCAAGATCGGCCCTACGAGCAGTACTTC. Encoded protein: CASSQDRPYEQYF.

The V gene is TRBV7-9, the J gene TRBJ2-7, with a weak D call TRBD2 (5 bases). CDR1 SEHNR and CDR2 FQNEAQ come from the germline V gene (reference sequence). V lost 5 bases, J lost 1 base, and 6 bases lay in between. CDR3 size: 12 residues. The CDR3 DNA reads TGTGCCAGCAGCCGGGGTTCCTACGAGCAGTACTTC. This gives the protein CASSRGSYEQYF. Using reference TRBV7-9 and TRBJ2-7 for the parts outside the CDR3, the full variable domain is DTGVSQNPRHKITKRGQNVTFRCDPISEHNRLYWYRQTLGQGPEFLTYFQNEAQLEKSRLLSDRFSAERPKGSFSTLEIQRTEQGDSAMYLCASSRGSYEQYFGPGTRLTVT.